This TCR beta chain stems from a study of T cells in Graves' hyperthyroidism and ophthalmopathy. Germline CDR1 and CDR2: SGHAT and FQNNGV. V trimming: 0 bases; J trimming: 7 bases; junction bases outside the gene matches: 6. The CDR3 is 15 residues long. Graves' hyperthyroidism was deemed stable given no ophthalmopathy progression within 18 months. The hyperthyroidism was newly diagnosed and had lasted under 2 months; the patients were aged 18 to 65. From RNA transcripts, TCR beta CDR3 regions were amplified. When the TCR CDR3 underwent first-round RT-PCR, the HTBI primer set was used. TCRdb re-called the multiplex PCR reads with MiXCR, one entry per CDR3 protein. This sample has under 700,000 distinct CDR3 sequences, with about 45% found just once.

The chain employs TRBV11-2 and TRBJ1-5; 7 nucleotides agree with TRBD1. The specimen sequenced was peripheral blood or thyroid tissue (not recorded which). The receptor comes from a woman younger than 30 with Graves' hyperthyroidism. The CDR3 region is CASSLEGTAVQPQHF. The CDR3 DNA follows: TGTGCCAGCAGCTTAGAAGGGACAGCCGTCCAGCCCCAGCATTTT.